A single sample gave rise to the 5 T cell receptor beta chains below, sequenced in a study of T cell responses to AZD1222 COVID-19 vaccine. TCRdb's table, derived via immunoSEQ multiplex PCR, lists solely in-frame clones and lacks some. The data show 140,000 to 150,000 clones, under 95% seen once. This specimen was peripheral blood, taken on day 0 of MenACWY control vaccination. The receptors stem from an adult in good health.

The chain has TRBV3-1 (or the pseudogene TRBV3-2) and TRBJ2-1, with D maybe TRBD2 (6 bases). The CDR3 has 16 residues. V dropped 1 base and J dropped 6 bases, with 16 bases sitting between them. Germline-derived CDR1 and CDR2 are LGHDT and YNNKEL (reference sequence). The DNA for the CDR3 is TGTGCCAGCAGCCAAGCGGGCCTAGCGTCGGGCAATGAGCAGTTCTTC. This translates into CASSQAGLASGNEQFF.

This chain uses TRBV24-1 with TRBJ1-3, with D hard to call. Germline CDR1 and CDR2: KGHDR and SFDVKD. This CDR3 is 13 amino acids long. Trimming removed 12 bases at V and 4 bases at J, with 15 bases between. The CDR3 reads CASLRFAGNTIYF. The CDR3 DNA is TGTGCCTCCTTAAGGTTTGCCGGAAACACCATATATTTT.

J is TRBJ2-7 and V is TRBV7-2; TRBD2 matches 11 bases. Unmatched junction bases numbered 12, after V lost 5 bases and J lost 6 bases. This CDR3 is 16 amino acids long. The germline V gene has CDR1 SGHTA and CDR2 FQGNSA. CDR3 loop: CASSPEGTSGGREQYF. As DNA, the CDR3 is TGTGCCAGCAGCCCAGAAGGGACTAGCGGAGGGCGCGAGCAGTACTTC.

This chain uses TRBV6-2 or TRBV6-3 with TRBJ1-1, with D unresolved. Trimming pared 5 bases from V and 0 bases from J, leaving 13 bases between. This CDR3 region has 15 residues. Looked up from germline, CDR1 is MNHEY and CDR2 is SVGEGT. CDR3 residues: CASSHALMVNTEAFF. The CDR3 region has the DNA TGTGCCAGCAGTCACGCTCTAATGGTGAACACTGAAGCTTTCTTT.

This sequence joins TRBV25-1 and TRBJ2-2; the match to TRBD1 covers 8 bases. CDR1 and CDR2 (germline): MGHDK, SYGVNS. There are 15 residues in the CDR3. Trimming removed 6 bases from V and 4 bases from J; junction bases left unmatched: 7. CDR3 region: CASSEGQEGTGELFF. CDR3 DNA sequence: TGTGCCAGCAGCGAGGGACAGGAGGGCACCGGGGAGCTGTTTTTT.